Listed here are 30 T cell receptor beta chains from one sample, sequenced in a study of blood T cell repertoires in COVID-19. The assay was immunoSEQ multiplex PCR, and TCRdb's table has in-frame clones only and misses some. The table records roughly 160,000 clones, roughly four fifths of them present only once. Sequenced input: peripheral blood. These receptors all stem from a man in his 70s with active or convalescent COVID-19.

The rearrangement joins TRBV9 to TRBJ2-1, with a possible D match to TRBD2 (5 bases). Between the trimmed V and J ends, which lost 0 bases and 7 bases, there was a span of 14 bases. The CDR3 totals 15 residues. From germline, CDR1 is SGDLS and CDR2 YYNGEE. The CDR3 DNA reads TGTGCCAGCAGCGTAGTTGGTGGGAGCAAAAATGAGCAGTTCTTC. Residues: CASSVVGGSKNEQFF.

This clone was observed a handful of times. The chain links TRBV18 to TRBJ1-1, with 10 nucleotides matching TRBD1. Germline CDR1 KGHSH, CDR2 LQKENI. The CDR3 is 17 amino acids. The ends lost 1 base at V and 0 bases at J; junction bases unmatched: 5. Written as DNA, the CDR3 is TGTGCCAGCTCACCACGGGGGGACAGGGGACTGAACACTGAAGCTTTCTTT. Translating it yields CASSPRGDRGLNTEAFF. Full variable domain (missing parts from reference TRBV18 and TRBJ1-1): NAGVMQNPRHLVRRRGQEARLRCSPMKGHSHVYWYRQLPEEGLKFMVYLQKENIIDESGMPKERFSAEFPKEGPSILRIQQVVRGDSAAYFCASSPRGDRGLNTEAFFGQGTRLTVV.

The chain recombines TRBV6-5 with TRBJ1-2, with 8 bases aligning to TRBD1. The CDR3 has 15 residues. The ends lost 7 bases at V and 4 bases at J; junction bases unmatched: 11. Germline V gene lookup returns CDR1 MNHEY and CDR2 SVGAGI. The CDR3 region is CASTKRGGTGYGYTF. The CDR3 DNA reads TGTGCCAGCACGAAACGGGGCGGGACAGGCTATGGCTACACCTTC.

CDR3 DNA sequence: TGTGCCAGCAGTCCCCCGCCAGGGGTTAGAGGGATAAAGACCTACGAGCAGTACTTC. This gives the protein CASSPPPGVRGIKTYEQYF. The genes are TRBV28 and TRBJ2-7; D may be TRBD1 (6 bases). The germline V gene has CDR1 MDHEN and CDR2 SYDVKM. The CDR3 is made up of 19 amino acids. V was trimmed by 5 bases and J by 2 bases, leaving 28 bases between them.

This clone was observed a handful of times. The J gene is TRBJ1-1, the V gene TRBV10-2; no firm D call. Germline assignment: CDR1 WSHSY and CDR2 SAAADI. The CDR3 spans 14 residues. V dropped 0 bases and J dropped 3 bases, with 8 bases sitting between them. The DNA of the CDR3 is TGCGCCAGCAGTGAGTCGAGGGCTGACACTGAAGCTTTCTTT. Translating gives CASSESRADTEAFF.

The CDR3 coding sequence is TGTGCCAGCAGAGCCCCCGGGGGTTACGGGAATGAGCAGTTCTTC. Residues: CASRAPGGYGNEQFF. The V gene is TRBV6-5, the J gene TRBJ2-1, with D tentatively TRBD2 (6 bases). This CDR3 is built from 15 residues. V was clipped by 6 bases and J by 7 bases, with 19 bases between them. Germline CDR1 MNHEY, CDR2 SVGAGI.

This clone was seen a handful of times. This chain links TRBV4-3 with TRBJ2-1; no definite D call. This CDR3 is 15 amino acids long. Germline CDR1 LGHNA, CDR2 YSLEER. V was clipped by 5 bases and J by 9 bases, with 20 bases between them. The CDR3 is CASSSRALSRGEQFF. CDR3 DNA: TGCGCCAGCAGCTCCCGAGCTCTCTCACGCGGTGAGCAGTTCTTC.

The chain employs TRBV5-1 and TRBJ2-3, with 9 bases identical to TRBD1. V gave up 4 bases and J gave up 1 base; unmatched junction bases: 7. The CDR3 loop spans 16 amino acids. Germline V gene data show CDR1 as SGHRS and CDR2 as YFSETQ. Here the CDR3 DNA reads TGCGCCAGCAGCGGACGAAGGACAGGGGGCACAGATACGCAGTATTTT. Translated: CASSGRRTGGTDTQYF.

The V and J genes are TRBV4-1 and TRBJ1-5; D not resolved. This CDR3 is 16 amino acids long. The V gene lost 3 bases and the J gene lost 4 bases, with 16 bases spanning the gap. CDR1 MGHRA and CDR2 YSYEKL come from the germline V gene. As DNA, the CDR3 is TGCGCCAGCAGCCACTCCCGGGATAGAGGAAATCAGCCCCAGCATTTT. It is translated as CASSHSRDRGNQPQHF.

This chain links TRBV2 with TRBJ2-7, with 7 nucleotides matching TRBD1. Trimming cost V 7 bases and J 3 bases; bases outside gene matches: 9. CDR1 SNHLY and CDR2 FYNNEI come from the germline V gene. The CDR3 runs to 14 residues. The CDR3 reads CASKPGQTNYEQYF. The CDR3 bases are TGTGCCAGCAAACCGGGACAGACTAACTACGAGCAGTACTTC.

V is TRBV16 and J is TRBJ2-1, with 10 bases lining up with TRBD2. The CDR3 has 15 amino acids. J gave up 6 bases and V 0 bases, and 2 bases lay outside the gene matches. Germline V lookup: CDR1 KGHSY, CDR2 FQNENV. The CDR3 loop reads CASSQSAGGANEQFF. In DNA, the CDR3 is TGTGCCAGCAGCCAATCAGCGGGGGGGGCCAATGAGCAGTTCTTC.

The rearrangement joins TRBV27 to TRBJ2-6; 7 positions match TRBD1. Germline lookup yields CDR1 MNHEY and CDR2 SMNVEV (reference sequence). The CDR3 covers 18 residues. V was clipped by 5 bases and J by 2 bases; unmatched bases: 12. The CDR3 reads CASSALDRARTGANVLTF. The CDR3 region has the DNA TGTGCCAGCAGTGCCTTAGACAGGGCAAGAACTGGGGCCAACGTCCTGACTTTC.

The chain joins TRBV6-2 or TRBV6-3 to TRBJ2-5; 14 bases are a match to TRBD2. The germline gives CDR1 MNHEY, CDR2 SVGEGT. After removal of 6 bases from V and 5 bases from J, the junction contained 11 bases not matched to a gene. CDR3 length: 17 residues. CDR3 bases: TGTGCCAGCAGCTCCGGGACTAGCGGGGGCTGGGGGGAGACCCAGTACTTC. The encoded protein is CASSSGTSGGWGETQYF.

V and J are TRBV9 and TRBJ1-3; maybe TRBD1 (5 bases). CDR3 length equals 16 residues. V shed 0 bases and J shed 5 bases, with 15 bases lying between them. In germline, CDR1 is SGDLS, CDR2 YYNGEE. As DNA, the CDR3 is TGTGCCAGCAGCGTAGACCCCCACCGGGGGAGAAACACCATATATTTT. Encoded protein: CASSVDPHRGRNTIYF. Full variable domain (remainder filled in from reference TRBV9 and TRBJ1-3): DSGVTQTPKHLITATGQRVTLRCSPRSGDLSVYWYQQSLDQGLQFLIQYYNGEERAKGNILERFSAQQFPDLHSELNLSSLELGDSALYFCASSVDPHRGRNTIYFGEGSWLTVV.

The rearrangement uses TRBV18 and TRBJ1-6; unclear D gene. The germline gives CDR1 KGHSH, CDR2 LQKENI. The CDR3 covers 15 residues. The V end was cut by 2 bases, the J end by 6 bases, with 11 bases between. The CDR3 loop is CASSPDASSNSPLHF. The CDR3 nucleotides are TGTGCCAGCTCACCAGACGCTAGTAGTAATTCACCCCTCCACTTT. Combining the CDR3 with reference TRBV18 and TRBJ1-6 gives the whole variable domain NAGVMQNPRHLVRRRGQEARLRCSPMKGHSHVYWYRQLPEEGLKFMVYLQKENIIDESGMPKERFSAEFPKEGPSILRIQQVVRGDSAAYFCASSPDASSNSPLHFGNGTRLTVT.

The V gene is TRBV19, the J gene TRBJ2-7, with 8 bases aligning to TRBD2. The germline V gene encodes CDR1 LNHDA and CDR2 SQIVND (reference sequence). V trimming: 6 bases; J trimming: 4 bases; junction bases outside the gene matches: 8. The CDR3 has 14 residues. The DNA for the CDR3 is TGTGCCAGTAGCCCACCGGGGGGGCGGTACGAGCAGTACTTC. Translated: CASSPPGGRYEQYF.

The chain couples TRBV11-2 to TRBJ1-4; D gene unclear. Germline CDR1 is SGHAT and CDR2 is FQNNGV. V was clipped by 5 bases and J by 8 bases, with 15 bases between them. The CDR3 spans 14 residues. CDR3: CASSNRASGEKLFF. The DNA for the CDR3 is TGTGCCAGCAGCAACCGGGCCTCGGGGGAAAAACTGTTTTTT.

The chain uses TRBV7-2 and TRBJ2-3, with a tentative D call TRBD1 (5 bases). There are 14 residues in the CDR3. Per the germline V gene, CDR1 is SGHTA and CDR2 is FQGNSA. V lost 5 bases and J 6 bases, leaving 15 bases between the germline ends. DNA of the CDR3: TGTGCCAGCAGCCTAGTGGTCAGGGTGGATACGCAGTATTTT. Protein product: CASSLVVRVDTQYF.

This clone was recorded once. The chain employs TRBV11-3 and TRBJ2-4; D is possibly TRBD2 (6 bases). The germline gives CDR1 SGHNT, CDR2 YENEEA. V was trimmed by 0 bases and J by 8 bases, leaving 8 bases between them. CDR3 size: 13 residues. The CDR3 reads CASSLEASDIQYF. As DNA, the CDR3 is TGTGCCAGCAGCTTAGAGGCTAGCGACATTCAGTACTTC. Supplemented by reference TRBV11-3 and TRBJ2-4, the full variable domain reads EAGVVQSPRYKIIEKKQPVAFWCNPISGHNTLYWYLQNLGQGPELLIRYENEEAVDDSQLPKDRFSAERLKGVDSTLKIQPAELGDSAVYLCASSLEASDIQYFGAGTRLSVL.

V gene TRBV2 combines with J gene TRBJ1-1; D call uncertain. Per the germline V gene, CDR1 is SNHLY and CDR2 is FYNNEI. The germline V and J ends were trimmed by 5 bases and 4 bases, with 11 bases remaining between them. The CDR3 is made up of 13 amino acids. The chain's CDR3 is CASSLQARTEAFF. The DNA of the CDR3 is TGTGCCAGCAGTCTTCAGGCCCGCACTGAAGCTTTCTTT.

The count of this clone is one. This chain joins TRBV4-1 and TRBJ1-6, with 7 bases lining up with TRBD1. Germline CDR1 and CDR2: MGHRA and YSYEKL. V was clipped by 1 base and J by 10 bases; unmatched bases: 13. This CDR3 has 17 amino acids. The CDR3 reads CASSQGLGGRGGSPLHF. CDR3 DNA: TGCGCCAGCAGCCAAGGGTTAGGGGGCAGAGGGGGATCACCCCTCCACTTT.

This clone was seen once. The rearrangement joins TRBV5-4 to TRBJ2-3; 8 bases fit TRBD2. The J segment lost 0 bases and the V segment lost 0 bases, leaving 0 bases of the junction unmatched. Germline V lookup: CDR1 SGHNT, CDR2 YYREEE (reference sequence). CDR3 length: 15 residues. This CDR3 is CASSLASGSTDTQYF. The CDR3 bases are TGTGCCAGCAGCTTGGCTAGCGGGAGCACAGATACGCAGTATTTT.

The chain joins TRBV25-1 to TRBJ2-7; TRBD1 agrees at 8 bases. After removal of 2 bases from V and 7 bases from J, the junction contained 7 bases not matched to a gene. The CDR3 sequence is 14 residues long. Germline CDR1 reads MGHDK; CDR2 reads SYGVNS. CDR3 sequence reads: CASSEQGAMGEQYF. DNA of the CDR3: TGTGCCAGCAGTGAACAGGGGGCTATGGGGGAGCAGTACTTC.

This clone was detected once. The rearrangement uses TRBV5-1 and TRBJ2-2, with a tentative D call TRBD2 (6 bases). V lost 4 bases and J 7 bases, leaving 20 bases between the germline ends. The germline gives CDR1 SGHRS, CDR2 YFSETQ. The CDR3 has 16 residues. The CDR3 loop is CASSGVGGPQGGELFF. The CDR3, as DNA: TGCGCCAGCAGCGGGGTCGGGGGACCTCAGGGCGGGGAGCTGTTTTTT.

The chain recombines TRBV11-2 with TRBJ2-5; 15 bases agree with TRBD2. Germline V gives CDR1 SGHAT, CDR2 FQNNGV. CDR3 size: 16 residues. J lost 4 bases, V lost 5 bases, and 5 bases had no gene match. This CDR3 reads CASSEGLAGGGETQYF. CDR3 DNA: TGTGCCAGCAGCGAAGGACTAGCGGGGGGGGGAGAGACCCAGTACTTC.

The chain couples TRBV10-3 to TRBJ1-2; 7 bases map to TRBD1. The germline V gene has CDR1 ENHRY and CDR2 SYGVKD. The CDR3 contains 14 residues. The ends lost 3 bases at V and 8 bases at J; junction bases unmatched: 9. The CDR3 DNA follows: TGTGCCATCAGTGAAAACCCAGGACAGGACGGCTACACCTTC. Its translation is CAISENPGQDGYTF.

The rearrangement links TRBV27 to TRBJ1-2; 9 bases match TRBD1. Trimming at V came to 5 bases and at J to 7 bases, leaving 5 bases not matched to a gene. This CDR3 region has 13 residues. Looked up from germline, CDR1 is MNHEY and CDR2 is SMNVEV (reference sequence). This CDR3 is CASSPPQGAGYTF. The DNA for the CDR3 is TGTGCCAGCAGTCCCCCACAGGGGGCTGGCTACACCTTC.

V gene TRBV6-6 combines with J gene TRBJ1-5; TRBD1 matches at 9 bases. This CDR3 is built from 14 residues. The germline gives CDR1 MNHNY, CDR2 SVGAGI (reference sequence). V trimming: 6 bases; J trimming: 7 bases; junction bases outside the gene matches: 7. CDR3 residues: CASRSGTGIQPQHF. CDR3 nucleotides: TGTGCCAGCAGATCGGGGACAGGGATACAGCCCCAGCATTTT.

This chain uses TRBV6-4 with TRBJ2-7; D might be TRBD2 (6 bases). Germline V gene sequence: CDR1 MRHNA, CDR2 SNTAGT. V lost 3 bases and J lost 5, with 14 bases in between. The CDR3 covers 14 residues. The CDR3 DNA reads as TGTGCCAGCAGTGAAAGGGCAGGGAGGCACGAGCAGTACTTC. Its translation: CASSERAGRHEQYF.

The chain combines TRBV25-1 with TRBJ2-1; TRBD1 aligns across 11 bases. The germline gives CDR1 MGHDK, CDR2 SYGVNS. There are 16 residues in the CDR3. The V and J ends lost 5 bases and 7 bases, in that order; junction bases with no gene match: 10. The CDR3 bases are TGTGCCAGCAGTCCGCTCGGGACAGGGGGAATTAATGAGCAGTTCTTC. Translating it yields CASSPLGTGGINEQFF.